This T cell receptor beta chain was documented in a study of T cell changes during pregnancy in multiple sclerosis. Sequenced by immunoSEQ multiplex PCR; TCRdb stores in-frame clones only, minus some. The top ten clones hold approximately 1.4% of a sample with approximately 92,000 clones, roughly nine tenths of them seen once. This CDR3 is 14 amino acids long. Trimming pared 1 base from V and 5 bases from J, leaving 9 bases between. Germline V CDR1 and CDR2: SGHVS, FQNEAQ. The starting material was peripheral blood, obtained in the first trimester of pregnancy. This chain joins TRBV7-8 and TRBJ2-1; TRBD2 is a possible D gene (6 bases). The TCR sequence derives from a female donor with multiple sclerosis, enrolled in a pregnancy study. In DNA form, the CDR3 reads TGTGCCAGCAGCTTAGGCGGGGCCAACAATGAGCAGTTCTTC. Amino acid sequence: CASSLGGANNEQFF.